Shown below are 27 T cell receptor beta chains from a single sample sequenced in a study of T cell repertoires in cytomegalovirus infection. One entry per CDR3 protein, called by TCRdb with MiXCR from the reads. The sample has roughly 240,000 distinct CDR3 sequences; roughly 6.5% are singletons. Sequencing was done on a sample of PBMCs. These receptors came from a human donor in good health (CMV status not recorded). Some clones in this sample may be carry-over from other donors' samples.

In this sample, this clonotype turned up many times. The V call is TRBV28, the J call TRBJ1-1; 7 bases are a match to TRBD1. CDR3 length: 14 residues. The V segment lost 8 bases and the J segment 0 bases; nucleotides outside the gene matches: 6. CDR1 MDHEN and CDR2 SYDVKM come from the germline V gene. For the CDR3, the DNA is TGTGCCAGCTGGACAGGAATCATGAACACTGAAGCTTTCTTT. Translating it yields CASWTGIMNTEAFF.

This clonotype was detected ten times or more. This chain connects TRBV7-2 to TRBJ2-3, with D perhaps TRBD2 (7 bases). The germline gives CDR1 SGHTA, CDR2 FQGNSA. The V end was cut by 3 bases, the J end by 2 bases, with 12 bases between. CDR3 length: 15 amino acids. CDR3 bases: TGTGCCAGCAGCTTTTGGGGGGGCCTCACAGATACGCAGTATTTT. Translating it yields CASSFWGGLTDTQYF.

This clonotype was detected many times. The CDR3 region is CASSQGQRSNEKLFF. For the CDR3, the DNA is TGCGCCAGCAGCCAAGGACAACGGAGTAATGAAAAACTGTTTTTT. The chain recombines TRBV4-3 with TRBJ1-4; D not certain. Germline V gene data show CDR1 as LGHNA and CDR2 as YSLEER. The CDR3 loop spans 15 amino acids. V was cut by 1 base and J by 4 bases, with 10 bases left in between.

The table lists this clonotype with many counts. The rearrangement joins TRBV7-2 to TRBJ2-1, with a tentative D call TRBD2 (5 bases). Trimming shortened V by 2 bases and J by 7 bases, and 12 bases separated the two germline ends. The CDR3 loop spans 14 amino acids. The V gene's germline CDR1 is SGHTA and CDR2 FQGNSA. The chain's CDR3 is CASSLKRTFNEQFF. CDR3 DNA: TGTGCCAGCAGCTTAAAGAGGACTTTTAATGAGCAGTTCTTC.

This clonotype has a count of ten or more. In nucleotides, the CDR3 is TGTGCCACCAGCAGAGATATTAGCGGGGGGTCAGATACGCAGTATTTT. Amino acid sequence: CATSRDISGGSDTQYF. The genes are TRBV15 and TRBJ2-3, with 10 bases aligning to TRBD2. CDR3 size: 16 residues. The junction had 4 bases not matched to a gene; V was cut back by 0 bases and J by 4 bases. CDR1 and CDR2 (germline): LNHNV, YYDKDF (reference sequence).

The chain employs TRBV5-4 and TRBJ2-1; 10 bases fit TRBD2. This CDR3 comprises 17 residues. The ends lost 3 bases at V and 7 bases at J; junction bases unmatched: 13. Per the germline V gene, CDR1 is SGHNT and CDR2 is YYREEE (reference sequence). The CDR3 DNA reads TGTGCCAGCAGCTCCCAGGAGGCTAGCGGGGGTTGGAATGAGCAGTTCTTC. Translated, it gives CASSSQEASGGWNEQFF.

This chain joins TRBV20-1 and TRBJ1-1; 8 bases fit TRBD1. The trim removed 5 bases at V and 8 bases at J, leaving 16 bases unmatched. The germline gives CDR1 DFQATT, CDR2 SNEGSKA (reference sequence). The CDR3 runs to 15 residues. Here the CDR3 reads CSAASPGTGGDEAFF. In nucleotides, the CDR3 is TGCAGTGCTGCCTCCCCCGGGACAGGCGGCGACGAAGCTTTCTTT.

The table lists this clonotype with many counts. V usage is TRBV2 and J usage is TRBJ2-3, with no clear D. This CDR3 is built from 12 residues. CDR1 SNHLY and CDR2 FYNNEI come from the germline V gene. V was cut by 5 bases and J by 0 bases, with 3 bases left in between. The CDR3 sequence is CASSHSTDTQYF. CDR3 DNA: TGTGCCAGCAGTCACAGCACAGATACGCAGTATTTT. Drawing the rest from reference TRBV2 and TRBJ2-3, the complete variable domain is EPEVTQTPSHQVTQMGQEVILRCVPISNHLYFYWYRQILGQKVEFLVSFYNNEISEKSEIFDDQFSVERPDGSNFTLKIRSTKLEDSAMYFCASSHSTDTQYFGPGTRLTVL.

This clonotype was found many times. The V call is TRBV29-1, the J call TRBJ2-7; no clear D gene. Germline CDR1 is SQVTM and CDR2 is ANQGSEA. V was shortened by 1 base and J by 6 bases, with 13 bases between the two germline ends. The CDR3 runs 13 residues. The chain's CDR3 is CSVEGHGWGEQYF. The CDR3 DNA is TGCAGCGTTGAAGGACACGGCTGGGGCGAGCAGTACTTC.

This clonotype was picked up many times. V gene TRBV7-3 combines with J gene TRBJ1-1; no firm D call. Germline lookup yields CDR1 SGHTA and CDR2 FQGTGA. V lost 5 bases and J 11 bases, leaving 18 bases between the germline ends. This CDR3 comprises 13 residues. The CDR3 region is CASSPGGLSRAFF. CDR3 sequence (DNA): TGTGCCAGCAGCCCAGGCGGACTGTCTCGGGCTTTCTTT.

In this sample, this clonotype turned up many times. The chain employs TRBV6-2 or TRBV6-3 and TRBJ2-7; no firm D call. Trimming took 5 bases from V and 2 from J, leaving 10 bases between them. The V gene's germline CDR1 is MNHEY and CDR2 SVGEGT. CDR3 length equals 13 residues. The CDR3, as DNA: TGTGCCAGCAGTGACCTTCTTCCCTACGAGCAGTACTTC. The encoded protein is CASSDLLPYEQYF.

Many counts were recorded for this clonotype. The CDR3 here is CASSWGGGNTEAFF. In nucleotides, the CDR3 is TGTGCCAGCAGCTGGGGAGGGGGGAACACTGAAGCTTTCTTT. The J gene is TRBJ1-1, the V gene TRBV11-2, with D maybe TRBD1 (6 bases). Trimming took off 4 bases at V and 1 base at J, with 10 bases between the two ends. The CDR3 length is 14 residues. Per germline, CDR1 SGHAT and CDR2 FQNNGV.

Ten or more counts support this clonotype. Mismatch with germline at one junction end may stem from a read error. The rearrangement links TRBV14 to TRBJ2-7; possibly TRBD1 for D (5 bases). The CDR3 totals 13 residues. CDR1 and CDR2 (germline): SGHDN, FVKESK. CDR3 protein: CASSQGVFYEQYF. DNA for the CDR3: TGTGCCAGCAGTCAAGGGGTTTTCTACGAGCAGTACTTC.

The V and J genes are TRBV12-3 or TRBV12-4 and TRBJ1-3; 7 bases match TRBD1. The CDR3 is made up of 17 amino acids. The V gene end was trimmed by 7 bases and the J gene end by 4 bases; junction bases not matched to a gene: 16. Written as DNA, the CDR3 is TGTGCCAGCAACCAATCACCGGGACAGAGGACGGGAAACACCATATATTTT. Translation gives CASNQSPGQRTGNTIYF.

The chain joins TRBV7-2 to TRBJ2-1; no definite D call. From germline, CDR1 is SGHTA and CDR2 FQGNSA. The CDR3 runs to 12 residues. Trimming pared 3 bases from V and 8 bases from J, leaving 8 bases between. In DNA, the CDR3 is TGTGCCAGCAGCTTCAGGTTGGATGAGCAGTTCTTC. This translates into CASSFRLDEQFF.

This clonotype was recorded many times. V is TRBV29-1 and J is TRBJ1-1; the D gene is possibly TRBD1 (5 bases). Deletions cut 6 bases from V and 0 bases from J, with 14 bases between. The CDR3 length is 14 residues. Germline CDR1 and CDR2: SQVTM and ANQGSEA. The CDR3 region is CSVEDGHLNTEAFF. CDR3 DNA: TGCAGCGTGGAGGACGGACACTTGAACACTGAAGCTTTCTTT.

This clonotype was counted at least ten times. The chain employs TRBV7-9 and TRBJ2-7, with D hard to call. This CDR3 has 14 amino acids. The germline V gene encodes CDR1 SEHNR and CDR2 FQNEAQ (reference sequence). V gave up 10 bases and J gave up 1 base, with 17 bases separating them. Written as DNA, the CDR3 is TGTGCCACCTACACTGGGGAAGGATCCTACGAGCAGTACTTC. Its protein is CATYTGEGSYEQYF. The entire variable domain, with the rest obtained from reference TRBV7-9 and TRBJ2-7, is as follows: DTGVSQNPRHKITKRGQNVTFRCDPISEHNRLYWYRQTLGQGPEFLTYFQNEAQLEKSRLLSDRFSAERPKGSFSTLEIQRTEQGDSAMYLCATYTGEGSYEQYFGPGTRLTVT.

In its sample, this clonotype was seen many times. This chain joins TRBV5-1 and TRBJ1-4; D is unclear. The CDR3 consists of 15 residues. Trimming took off 2 bases at V and 0 bases at J, with 8 bases between the two ends. The germline gives CDR1 SGHRS, CDR2 YFSETQ. CDR3 protein: CASSFGWTTNEKLFF. CDR3 DNA sequence: TGCGCCAGCAGCTTCGGGTGGACAACTAATGAAAAACTGTTTTTT.

There are many counts of this clonotype. The V gene is TRBV20-1, the J gene TRBJ2-2; D unclear. Looked up from germline, CDR1 is DFQATT and CDR2 is SNEGSKA (reference sequence). V was trimmed by 4 bases and J by 0 bases, leaving 6 bases between them. The CDR3 totals 13 residues. The CDR3 DNA sequence: TGCAGTGCTATCACCACGAACACCGGGGAGCTGTTTTTT. It is translated as CSAITTNTGELFF.

This clonotype was recorded at least ten times. This rearrangement joins TRBV29-1 to TRBJ2-1; D perhaps matches TRBD1 (5 bases). The CDR3 runs to 14 residues. V was trimmed by 4 bases and J by 6 bases, leaving 16 bases between them. Germline CDR1 is SQVTM and CDR2 is ANQGSEA. The CDR3 here is CSVVDRFTLNEQFF. CDR3 coding DNA: TGCAGCGTTGTCGACAGATTCACACTCAATGAGCAGTTCTTC.

This clonotype was seen at least ten times. V gene TRBV7-2 combines with J gene TRBJ1-5, with D maybe TRBD1 (5 bases). Trimming cost V 6 bases and J 5 bases, with 14 bases left between them. CDR3 length: 14 amino acids. Per the germline V gene, CDR1 is SGHTA and CDR2 is FQGNSA. This chain's CDR3 is CASRATEPYQPQHF. The CDR3 nucleotides read TGTGCCAGCAGGGCGACAGAGCCCTATCAGCCCCAGCATTTT.

This clonotype was counted only a few times. This chain's CDR3 is CASKTGLTEAFF. CDR3 in DNA: TGTGCCAGCAAAACGGGACTCACTGAAGCTTTCTTT. V usage is TRBV27 and J usage is TRBJ1-1; a weak D match, TRBD1 (5 bases). The CDR3 loop spans 12 amino acids. The germline V and J ends were trimmed by 7 bases and 4 bases, with 10 bases remaining between them. CDR1 and CDR2 from the germline V gene are MNHEY and SMNVEV (reference sequence).

This clonotype was observed many times. V and J are TRBV28 and TRBJ2-5; D may match TRBD1 or TRBD2 (5 bases each). The CDR3 totals 15 residues. The germline gives CDR1 MDHEN, CDR2 SYDVKM. Trimming pared 7 bases from V and 3 bases from J, leaving 18 bases between. Here the CDR3 reads CASTPAPGREETQYF. Written as DNA, the CDR3 is TGTGCCAGCACCCCGGCCCCGGGGCGGGAAGAGACCCAGTACTTC.

This rearrangement joins TRBV29-1 to TRBJ2-3; D unresolved. Germline V gene lookup returns CDR1 SQVTM and CDR2 ANQGSEA. CDR3 length: 13 residues. The V and J ends lost 4 bases and 2 bases respectively, with 10 bases between them. The CDR3 nucleotides read TGCAGCGTTGGTAAGGAGATCACAGATACGCAGTATTTT. Its protein is CSVGKEITDTQYF.

There are many counts of this clonotype. The genes are TRBV28 and TRBJ1-6; no clear D gene. V lost 3 bases and J 13 bases, leaving 16 bases between the germline ends. The CDR3 has 14 amino acids. Germline V lookup: CDR1 MDHEN, CDR2 SYDVKM. The CDR3 coding sequence is TGTGCCAGCAGTTTTAAGGGAATTGGGAGGCCCCTCCACTTT. As protein: CASSFKGIGRPLHF.

This clonotype was seen ten or more times. The V gene is TRBV4-3, the J gene TRBJ1-6; 9 nucleotides align to TRBD1. Germline CDR1 and CDR2: LGHNA and YSLEER. CDR3 size: 18 residues. The trim removed 4 bases at V and 6 bases at J, leaving 13 bases unmatched. The CDR3 region is CASSPGTGLRYSNSPLHF. The CDR3 coding sequence is TGCGCCAGCAGCCCGGGGACAGGGCTGAGATATTCTAATTCACCCCTCCACTTT.

V gene TRBV7-7 combines with J gene TRBJ2-2; 7 bases map to TRBD2. The J segment lost 5 bases and the V segment lost 2 bases, leaving 20 bases of the junction unmatched. Per germline, CDR1 SSHAT and CDR2 FNYEAQ (reference sequence). The CDR3 length is 20 residues. The CDR3 sequence: CASSLKRLGSPGGGTGELFF. Written as DNA, the CDR3 is TGTGCCAGCAGCTTAAAGCGGCTGGGAAGCCCGGGGGGAGGAACCGGGGAGCTGTTTTTT.